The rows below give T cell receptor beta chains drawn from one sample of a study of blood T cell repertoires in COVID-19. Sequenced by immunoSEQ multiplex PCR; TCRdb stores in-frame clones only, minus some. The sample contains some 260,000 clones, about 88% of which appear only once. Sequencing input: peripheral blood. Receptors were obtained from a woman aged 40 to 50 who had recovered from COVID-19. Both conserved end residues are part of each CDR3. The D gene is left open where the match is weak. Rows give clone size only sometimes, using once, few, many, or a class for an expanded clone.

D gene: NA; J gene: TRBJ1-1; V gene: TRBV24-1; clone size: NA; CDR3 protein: CATSDPQTGNTEAFF; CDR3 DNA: TGTGCCACCAGTGATCCCCAGACAGGGAACACTGAAGCTTTCTTT
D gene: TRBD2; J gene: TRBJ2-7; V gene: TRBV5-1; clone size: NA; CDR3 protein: CASSLGPTSSYEQYF; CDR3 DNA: TGCGCCAGCAGCTTGGGACCGACTAGCAGCTACGAGCAGTACTTC
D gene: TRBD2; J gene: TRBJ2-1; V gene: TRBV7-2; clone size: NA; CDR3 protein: CASSSPSGGYNEQFF; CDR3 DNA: TGTGCCAGCAGCTCCCCCAGCGGGGGGTACAATGAGCAGTTCTTC
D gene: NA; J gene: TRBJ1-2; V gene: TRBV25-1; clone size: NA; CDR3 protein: CASSLRGNYGYTF; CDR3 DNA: TGTGCCAGCAGCCTACGGGGGAACTATGGCTACACCTTC
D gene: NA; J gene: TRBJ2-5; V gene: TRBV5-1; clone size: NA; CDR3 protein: CASSDSPQETQYF; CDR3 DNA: TGCGCCAGCAGTGACAGTCCCCAAGAGACCCAGTACTTC
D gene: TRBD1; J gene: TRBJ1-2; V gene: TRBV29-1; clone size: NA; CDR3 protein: CSVVAGGRRGYGYTF; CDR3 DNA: TGCAGCGTTGTGGCAGGGGGCAGACGGGGCTATGGCTACACCTTC
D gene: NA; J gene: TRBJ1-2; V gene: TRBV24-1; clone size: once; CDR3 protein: CATSARTPGGYTF; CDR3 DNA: TGTGCCACCAGTGCCCGAACCCCGGGTGGCTACACCTTC
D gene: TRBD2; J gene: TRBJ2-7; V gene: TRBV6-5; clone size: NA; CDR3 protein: CALAVAGGPYEQYF; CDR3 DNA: TGTGCCCTCGCTGTAGCGGGAGGTCCCTACGAGCAGTACTTC
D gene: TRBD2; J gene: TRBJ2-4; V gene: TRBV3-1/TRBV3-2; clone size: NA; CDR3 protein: CASSPGTSPTQYF; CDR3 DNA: TGTGCCAGCAGCCCCGGGACTAGTCCTACTCAGTACTTC
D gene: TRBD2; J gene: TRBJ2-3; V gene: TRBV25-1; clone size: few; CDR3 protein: CASSVLAGAGTDTQYF; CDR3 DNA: TGTGCCAGCAGTGTCTTGGCGGGAGCGGGGACAGATACGCAGTATTTT
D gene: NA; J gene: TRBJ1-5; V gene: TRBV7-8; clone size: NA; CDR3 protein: CASSLYPRGPRGNQPQHF; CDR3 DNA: TGTGCCAGCAGCTTATACCCCAGGGGACCGAGGGGCAATCAGCCCCAGCATTTT
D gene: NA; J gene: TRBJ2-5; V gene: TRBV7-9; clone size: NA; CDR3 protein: CASSPGQQETQYF; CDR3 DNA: TGTGCCAGCAGCCCCGGACAGCAAGAGACCCAGTACTTC
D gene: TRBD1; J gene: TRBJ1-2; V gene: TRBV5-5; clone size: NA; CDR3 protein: CASNQGAAGYGYTF; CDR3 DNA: TGTGCCAGCAACCAGGGGGCGGCAGGGTATGGCTACACCTTC
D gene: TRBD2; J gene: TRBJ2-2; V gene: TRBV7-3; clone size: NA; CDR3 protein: CASSRGRGLAGNTGELFF; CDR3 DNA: TGTGCCAGCAGCCGGGGGCGGGGACTAGCGGGGAACACCGGGGAGCTGTTTTTT
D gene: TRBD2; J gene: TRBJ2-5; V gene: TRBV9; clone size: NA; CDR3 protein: CASSATSGRTQYF; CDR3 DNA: TGTGCCAGCAGCGCCACTAGCGGGAGGACCCAGTACTTC
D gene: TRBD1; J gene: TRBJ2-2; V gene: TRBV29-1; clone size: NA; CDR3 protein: CSVEERGQPTGELFF; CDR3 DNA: TGCAGCGTTGAAGAGAGGGGACAGCCCACCGGGGAGCTGTTTTTT
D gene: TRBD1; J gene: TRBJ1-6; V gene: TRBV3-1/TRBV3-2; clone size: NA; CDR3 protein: CASSPRAWTGADSPLHF; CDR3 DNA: TGTGCCAGCAGCCCCCGTGCATGGACAGGGGCCGATTCACCCCTCCACTTT
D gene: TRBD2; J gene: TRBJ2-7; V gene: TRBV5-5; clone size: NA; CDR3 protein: CASSPQTSGPYEQYF; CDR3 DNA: TGTGCCAGCAGCCCTCAGACTAGCGGACCCTACGAGCAGTACTTC
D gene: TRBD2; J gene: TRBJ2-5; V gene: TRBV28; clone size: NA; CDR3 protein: CASSLYLAGEETQYF; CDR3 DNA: TGTGCCAGCAGTTTATACCTAGCGGGAGAAGAGACCCAGTACTTC
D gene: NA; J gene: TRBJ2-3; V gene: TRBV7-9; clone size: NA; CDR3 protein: CASSLSDHGTDTQYF; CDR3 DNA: TGTGCCAGCAGCTTAAGCGACCACGGTACGGATACGCAGTATTTT
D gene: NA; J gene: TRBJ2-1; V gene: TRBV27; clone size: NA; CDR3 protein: CASSSRLGPYNEQFF; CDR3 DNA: TGTGCCAGCAGTTCACGGTTGGGCCCTTACAATGAGCAGTTCTTC
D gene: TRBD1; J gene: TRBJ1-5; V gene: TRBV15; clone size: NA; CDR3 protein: CATSSPTGVGHF; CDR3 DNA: TGTGCCACCAGCAGCCCGACAGGGGTCGGTCATTTT
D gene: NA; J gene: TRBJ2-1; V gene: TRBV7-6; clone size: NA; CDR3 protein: CASSPLGRDYNEQFF; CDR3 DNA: TGTGCCAGCAGCCCACTCGGGCGGGACTACAATGAGCAGTTCTTC
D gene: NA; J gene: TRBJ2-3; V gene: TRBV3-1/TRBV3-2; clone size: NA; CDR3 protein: CASSQTLGPTDTQYF; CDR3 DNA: TGTGCCAGCAGCCAGACCCTGGGGCCCACAGATACGCAGTATTTT
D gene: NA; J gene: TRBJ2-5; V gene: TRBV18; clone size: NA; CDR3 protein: CASSRPGETQYF; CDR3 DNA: TGTGCCAGCTCACGGCCCGGGGAGACCCAGTACTTC
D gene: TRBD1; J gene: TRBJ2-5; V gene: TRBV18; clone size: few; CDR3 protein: CASSPYPTGAGRETQYF; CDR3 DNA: TGTGCCAGCTCACCCTACCCGACAGGGGCGGGGAGAGAGACCCAGTACTTC
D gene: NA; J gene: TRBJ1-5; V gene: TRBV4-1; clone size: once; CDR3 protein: CASSPAPGNQPQHF; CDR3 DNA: TGCGCCAGCAGCCCCGCCCCGGGCAATCAGCCCCAGCATTTT
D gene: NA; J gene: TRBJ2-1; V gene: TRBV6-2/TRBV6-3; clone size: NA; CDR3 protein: CASTPGEIAANRGNEQFF; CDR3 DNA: TGTGCCAGCACCCCAGGGGAAATAGCGGCCAACCGGGGGAATGAGCAGTTCTTC
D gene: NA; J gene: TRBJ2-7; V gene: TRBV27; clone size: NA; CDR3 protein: CASSLAPPYEQYF; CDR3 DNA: TGTGCCAGCAGTTTGGCCCCTCCCTACGAGCAGTACTTC
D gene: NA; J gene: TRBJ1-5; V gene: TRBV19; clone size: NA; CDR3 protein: CASSITGGYSNQPQHF; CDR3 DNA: TGTGCCAGTAGTATAACCGGGGGATATAGCAATCAGCCCCAGCATTTT
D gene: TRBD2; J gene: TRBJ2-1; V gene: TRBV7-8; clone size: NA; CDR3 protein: CASSRTSGRANEQFF; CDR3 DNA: TGTGCCAGCAGCCGCACTAGCGGGAGGGCCAATGAGCAGTTCTTC
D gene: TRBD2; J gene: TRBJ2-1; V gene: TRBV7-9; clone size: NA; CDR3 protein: CASSSTTSVISYNEQFF; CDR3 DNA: TGTGCCAGCAGCTCTACAACTAGCGTCATTTCCTACAATGAGCAGTTCTTC
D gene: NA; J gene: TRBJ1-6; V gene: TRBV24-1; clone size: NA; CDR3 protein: CATSDPQGYNSPLHF; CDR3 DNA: TGTGCCACCAGTGATCCGCAGGGATATAATTCACCCCTCCACTTT
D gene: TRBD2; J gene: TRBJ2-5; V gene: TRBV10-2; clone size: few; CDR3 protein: CASTDRGGPGLAGETQYF; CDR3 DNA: TGCGCCAGCACCGACAGGGGGGGTCCGGGACTAGCGGGAGAGACCCAGTACTTC
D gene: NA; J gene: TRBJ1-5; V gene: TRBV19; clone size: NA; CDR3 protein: CASSSAPPQHF; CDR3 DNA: TGTGCCAGTAGTAGCGCTCCGCCCCAGCATTTT